A selection of T cell receptor beta chains follows, all from one sample in a study of cytomegalovirus exposure and HLA in healthy donors. TCRdb's copy holds only in-frame clones and misses some; the assay was immunoSEQ multiplex PCR. The table records roughly 96,000 clones, approximately 72% of them present only once. Input material: PBMCs. The receptors stem from a woman between 65 and 79 years old in good health and CMV-seropositive. Each CDR3 is given with its conserved first and last residue. A D gene is named only where the DNA matches it firmly. The size field is filled for only some rows; it gives once, few, many or a size class.

cdr3_nt cdr3_aa j_call d_call clone_size v_call
TGTGCCAGCAGTGAAGCGGCGGCGAACACTGAAGCTTTCTTT CASSEAAANTEAFF TRBJ1-1 NA NA TRBV2
TGTGCCAGCAGCGTCCGACAGGGGGTTATATGGAATTCACCCCTCCACTTT CASSVRQGVIWNSPLHF TRBJ1-6 TRBD1 NA TRBV14
TGTGCCAGCAGCTTAGCTCAAGGGGCTGGGGCCAACGTCCTGACTTTC CASSLAQGAGANVLTF TRBJ2-6 NA NA TRBV7-9
TGTGCCAGCAGCTTAGACGGCGGCACGAACACCGGGGAGCTGTTTTTT CASSLDGGTNTGELFF TRBJ2-2 NA NA TRBV7-9
TGTGCCAGCAGCGATAGCAGGGGGGCTTCGGATACGCAGTATTTT CASSDSRGASDTQYF TRBJ2-3 NA NA TRBV6-1
TGTGCCAGCAGCTCCGATCCGGCACAGGGGACCTACGAGCAGTACTTC CASSSDPAQGTYEQYF TRBJ2-7 TRBD1 NA TRBV7-2
TGTGCCAGCAGTTTCAACAGGCCCACCTACAATGAGCAGTTCTTC CASSFNRPTYNEQFF TRBJ2-1 NA NA TRBV28
TGTGCCAGCCTTAAGGAGGGGACCCACAATCAGCCCCAGCATTTT CASLKEGTHNQPQHF TRBJ1-5 NA few TRBV19
TGTGCCAGCACCTCGGGACTAGCGGCTAGGGATGAGCAGTTCTTC CASTSGLAARDEQFF TRBJ2-1 TRBD2 NA TRBV6-6
TGTGCCAGTAGTATGACTGGGACAGGGGGTGGCAATCAGCCCCAGCATTTT CASSMTGTGGGNQPQHF TRBJ1-5 TRBD1 NA TRBV19
TGTGCCAGCAGCTTTGACTCCGGGGAGCTGTTTTTT CASSFDSGELFF TRBJ2-2 NA NA TRBV7-9
TGCGCCACCGAAACGACTAGCGGGCTGGGGGGGTCCTACAATGAGCAGTTCTTC CATETTSGLGGSYNEQFF TRBJ2-1 TRBD2 NA TRBV10-2
TGTGCCAGCAGTTTTTCCGGGACAGGGTCCGAAAAACTGTTTTTT CASSFSGTGSEKLFF TRBJ1-4 TRBD1 NA TRBV6-6
TGTGCCAGCAGCTTCTACCAGGGTATGGGCGATCAGCCCCAGCATTTT CASSFYQGMGDQPQHF TRBJ1-5 NA few TRBV5-5
TGTGCCACCAACAAGCGAACAGGTTTGAGGCAGCCCCAGCATTTT CATNKRTGLRQPQHF TRBJ1-5 NA NA TRBV28
TGTGCCAGCAGCAAAGAAAGGACACGCTACGAGCAGTACTTC CASSKERTRYEQYF TRBJ2-7 NA NA TRBV21-1
TGCAGCGTGGCGGGCGGGGGGGCAGATACGCAGTATTTT CSVAGGGADTQYF TRBJ2-3 TRBD2 once TRBV29-1
TGCGCCAGCAGCTCGGAGAACGATGGGACAGATACGCAGTATTTT CASSSENDGTDTQYF TRBJ2-3 NA NA TRBV5-1
TGCAGCGTTCCCACTACTAGCGGGGGTTCCACAGATACGCAGTATTTT CSVPTTSGGSTDTQYF TRBJ2-3 TRBD2 NA TRBV29-1
TGTGCCAGCAGTTACTTTAGCGGGATCTTCACAGATACGCAGTATTTT CASSYFSGIFTDTQYF TRBJ2-3 TRBD2 NA TRBV28
TGTGCCAGCAGTTACGTAGCAGATAACTCCTACGAGCAGTACTTC CASSYVADNSYEQYF TRBJ2-7 NA NA TRBV6-5
TGTGCCATCAGTGACTCTAGCAATCAGCCCCAGCATTTT CAISDSSNQPQHF TRBJ1-5 NA few TRBV10-3
TGTGCCAGCAGTCTGGCTAGCGGGGGTTGGAATACGCAGTATTTT CASSLASGGWNTQYF TRBJ2-3 TRBD2 NA TRBV27
TGTGCCAGCAGTGAGGGGCCGGGGGAGGGATACTATGGCTACACCTTC CASSEGPGEGYYGYTF TRBJ1-2 NA NA TRBV2
TGTGCCAGCAGTCTCGCTATCCCGAACCGAGGAGCTTTCTTT CASSLAIPNRGAFF TRBJ1-1 NA NA TRBV28
TGTGCCAGCCTTCGCGGCAGGGAAATCGAGCAGTACTTC CASLRGREIEQYF TRBJ2-7 NA NA TRBV28
TGTGCCAGCAGCAGTACAGGGGGCCCCGACAATGAGCAGTTCTTC CASSSTGGPDNEQFF TRBJ2-1 TRBD1 NA TRBV9
TGTGCCAGCGGAAGAATAGCGGGAGAGCTGTACGAGCAGTACTTC CASGRIAGELYEQYF TRBJ2-7 TRBD2 NA TRBV11-2
TGTGCCAGCAGCTTGCCCGGGAGCCTATTAATGAACACTGAAGCTTTCTTT CASSLPGSLLMNTEAFF TRBJ1-1 NA once TRBV5-6
TGTGCCAGCAATGCGGACAGGGTGCAAGAGACCCAGTACTTC CASNADRVQETQYF TRBJ2-5 TRBD1 few TRBV6-1
TGCAGCGTTCAAAAACAGGGAGCGCCCAATCAGCCCCAGCATTTT CSVQKQGAPNQPQHF TRBJ1-5 NA NA TRBV29-1